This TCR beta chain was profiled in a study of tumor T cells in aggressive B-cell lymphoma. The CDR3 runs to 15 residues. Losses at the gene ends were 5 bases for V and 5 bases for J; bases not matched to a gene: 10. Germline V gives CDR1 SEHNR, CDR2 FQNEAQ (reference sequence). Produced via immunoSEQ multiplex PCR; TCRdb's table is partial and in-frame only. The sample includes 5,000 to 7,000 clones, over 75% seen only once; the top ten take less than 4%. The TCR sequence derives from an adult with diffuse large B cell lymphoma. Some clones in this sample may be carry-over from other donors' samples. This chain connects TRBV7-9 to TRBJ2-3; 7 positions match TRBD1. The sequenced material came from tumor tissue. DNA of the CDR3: TGTGCCAGCAGCCCAGGGATAGGGGGCTTAGATACGCAGTATTTT. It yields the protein CASSPGIGGLDTQYF.